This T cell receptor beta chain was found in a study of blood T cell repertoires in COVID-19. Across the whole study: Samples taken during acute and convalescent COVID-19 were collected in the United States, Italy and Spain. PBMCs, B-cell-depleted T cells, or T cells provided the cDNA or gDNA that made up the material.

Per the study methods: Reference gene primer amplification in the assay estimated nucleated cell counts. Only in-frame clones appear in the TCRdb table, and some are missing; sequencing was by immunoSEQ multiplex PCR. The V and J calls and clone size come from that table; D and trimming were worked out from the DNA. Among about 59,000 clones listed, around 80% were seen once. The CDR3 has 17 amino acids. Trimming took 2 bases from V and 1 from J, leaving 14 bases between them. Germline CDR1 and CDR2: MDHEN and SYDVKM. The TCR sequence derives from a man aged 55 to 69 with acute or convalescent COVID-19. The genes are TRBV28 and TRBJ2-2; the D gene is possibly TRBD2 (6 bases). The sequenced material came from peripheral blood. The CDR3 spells CASSLTETGLNTGELFF. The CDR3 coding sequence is TGTGCCAGCAGTTTAACGGAGACGGGACTGAACACCGGGGAGCTGTTTTTT.